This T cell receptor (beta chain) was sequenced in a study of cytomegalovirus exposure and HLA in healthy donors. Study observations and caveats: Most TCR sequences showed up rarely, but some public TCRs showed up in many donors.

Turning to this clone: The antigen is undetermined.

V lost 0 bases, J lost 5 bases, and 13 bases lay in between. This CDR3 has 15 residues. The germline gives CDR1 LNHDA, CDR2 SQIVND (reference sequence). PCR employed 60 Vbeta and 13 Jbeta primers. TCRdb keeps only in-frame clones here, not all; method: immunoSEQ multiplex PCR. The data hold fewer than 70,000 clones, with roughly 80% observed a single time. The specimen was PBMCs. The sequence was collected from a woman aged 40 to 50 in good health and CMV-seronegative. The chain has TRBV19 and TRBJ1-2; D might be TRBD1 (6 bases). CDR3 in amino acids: CASSIDRGGQYGYTF. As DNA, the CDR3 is TGTGCCAGTAGTATAGATCGCGGGGGGCAGTATGGCTACACCTTC. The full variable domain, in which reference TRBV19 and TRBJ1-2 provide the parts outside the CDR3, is DGGITQSPKYLFRKEGQNVTLSCEQNLNHDAMYWYRQDPGQGLRLIYYSQIVNDFQKGDIAEGYSVSREKKESFPLTVTSAQKNPTAFYLCASSIDRGGQYGYTFGSGTRLTVV.